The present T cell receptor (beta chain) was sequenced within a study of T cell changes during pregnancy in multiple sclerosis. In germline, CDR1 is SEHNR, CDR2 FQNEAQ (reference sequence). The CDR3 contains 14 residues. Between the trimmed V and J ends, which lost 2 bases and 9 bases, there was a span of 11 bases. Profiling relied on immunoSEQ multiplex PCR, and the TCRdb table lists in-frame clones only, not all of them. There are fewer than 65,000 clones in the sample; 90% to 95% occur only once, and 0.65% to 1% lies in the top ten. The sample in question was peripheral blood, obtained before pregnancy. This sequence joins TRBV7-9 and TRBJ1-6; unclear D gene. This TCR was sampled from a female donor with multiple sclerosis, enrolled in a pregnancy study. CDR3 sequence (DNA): TGTGCCAGCAGCTTATCCGGGAGCGGTTCACCCCTCCACTTT. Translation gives CASSLSGSGSPLHF.